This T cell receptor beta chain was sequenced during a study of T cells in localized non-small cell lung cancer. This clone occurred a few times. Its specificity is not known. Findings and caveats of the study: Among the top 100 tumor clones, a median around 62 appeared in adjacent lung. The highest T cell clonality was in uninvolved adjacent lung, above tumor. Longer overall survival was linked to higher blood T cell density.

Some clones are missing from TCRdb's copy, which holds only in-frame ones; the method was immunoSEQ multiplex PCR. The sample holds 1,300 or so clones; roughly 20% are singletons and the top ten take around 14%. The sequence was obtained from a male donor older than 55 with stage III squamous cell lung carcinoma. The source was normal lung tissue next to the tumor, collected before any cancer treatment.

CDR3 bases: TGTGCCAGCAGCTTACGTCTCAGGGCGAACACCGGGGAGCTGTTTTTT. Translated, it gives CASSLRLRANTGELFF. The J gene is TRBJ2-2, the V gene TRBV11-3; possibly TRBD1 for D (5 bases). The CDR3 loop spans 16 amino acids. Germline values: CDR1 SGHNT, CDR2 YENEEA. V lost 2 bases and J 0 bases, leaving 10 bases between the germline ends.